The T cell receptor (beta chain) described here comes from a study of pediatric ulcerative colitis. The study's findings and limits: Acute severe colitis showed lower rectal diversity from clonal expansions.

Samples were sequenced at Survey level, maximum 500,000 reads. The method was immunoSEQ multiplex PCR; TCRdb's version includes in-frame clones alone and lacks a portion of them. The sample holds roughly 70,000 clones, about nine tenths seen once. The CDR3 consists of 14 residues. CDR1 is LNHDA and CDR2 is SQIVND in the germline V gene (reference sequence). With 1 base removed from V and 5 bases from J, the gap between germline ends came to 12 bases. In regard to this clone: Its antigen is as yet unknown.

Sequenced: blood. V usage is TRBV19 and J usage is TRBJ2-7; a possible D gene is TRBD1 (5 bases). The clonotype originates from a boy younger than 18 with severe ulcerative colitis. CDR3 residues: CASSIGQGIHEQYF. In DNA, the CDR3 is TGTGCCAGTAGTATAGGGCAGGGAATACACGAGCAGTACTTC.